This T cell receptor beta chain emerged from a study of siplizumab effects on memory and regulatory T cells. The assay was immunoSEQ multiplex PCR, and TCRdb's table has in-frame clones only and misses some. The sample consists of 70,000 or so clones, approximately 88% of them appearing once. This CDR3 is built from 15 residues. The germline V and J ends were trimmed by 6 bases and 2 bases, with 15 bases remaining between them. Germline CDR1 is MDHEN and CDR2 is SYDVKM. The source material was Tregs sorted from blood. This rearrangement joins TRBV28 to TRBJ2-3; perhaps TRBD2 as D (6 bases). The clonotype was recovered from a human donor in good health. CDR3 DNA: TGTGCCAGCAGGTCGGCCTGGACTATCACAGATACGCAGTATTTT. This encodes CASRSAWTITDTQYF.